The clone carrying this T cell receptor (beta chain) was observed many times. Its specificity is unknown. This entry belongs to a study of neurological immune-mediated disorders. This CDR3 region has 15 residues. The germline gives CDR1 ENHRY, CDR2 SYGVKD. V was pared by 3 bases and J by 2 bases, with 10 bases between. 5'RACE generated cDNA with 10-nucleotide random UMIs. In TCRdb, the 5' RACE reads were re-called with MiXCR into one record per CDR3 protein. The sample lists 26,000 or so distinct CDR3 sequences, around 12% seen once, with 7.8% in the top ten. Libraries used 2 million unsorted PBMCs kept frozen in RNAlater. Whole-study findings and limits: Patients with HTLV-1-associated myelopathy had the highest level of TCR clonal expansion, whereas patients with multiple sclerosis had the lowest level, falling beneath the level found in healthy controls.

The V and J genes are TRBV10-3 and TRBJ2-2; D might be TRBD2 (6 bases). Sequencing used PBMCs. The sequence derives from a man in his 60s in good health. CDR3: CAISDPGRNTGELFF. The DNA for the CDR3 is TGTGCCATCAGTGACCCCGGGAGAAACACCGGGGAGCTGTTTTTT.